Given below is one TCR beta chain in context. The specificity of this receptor is unknown. No base quality information exists; no much larger clone differs at one position. The immunoSEQ hsTCRB assay version 4 in survey mode was used to sequence TCRbeta repertoires from genomic DNA. Genomic DNA was diluted to around 10 ng/uL, using up to about 1 ug per sample for TCRbeta sequencing. On the study's bioinformatics: TCRbeta data were analyzed in ImmunoSeq Analyzer 3.0, with diversity computed on productive nucleotide rearrangements. Using the Immunarch R package, lower-bound TCR diversity was estimated with the improved Chao index and clonality was estimated with the Gini coefficient. Different nucleotide rearrangements encoding the same CDR3beta amino acid sequence were counted as distinct clonotypes. Differential abundance analysis found TCRbeta sequences that were significantly enriched in antigen-responding cells compared with anti-CD3/anti-CD28-activated cells. Using predicted peptide-MHC specificity as the basis, GLIPH2 grouped TCRs into clusters, both for each participant individually and for the merged data sets that combined participants. The table comes from immuneACCESS by way of TCRdb, which keeps in-frame sequences with V and J called. Part of the clones is missing from these tables; in studies checked, under half for an unresolved V gene and the rest for unknown reasons. V and J calls and clone size are copied from that table; D and trimming were computed from the DNA. This sample has 35,000 or so clones in its table, and over 75% of those were observed once. More than 4.5% of the sample comes from the top ten.

The CDR3 covers 13 residues, taking in both the cysteine and the phenylalanine. The kept DNA is CDR3 alone, 39 bases in frame from the first base. The germline V gene encodes CDR1 MNHNY and CDR2 SVGAGI (reference sequence). V is shortened by 8 bases, J by 3 bases, and the region joining them spans 12 bases. What this sample's treatment or condition label stands for: suppressive antiretroviral therapy. A pool of overlapping HIV-1 Gag 15-mer peptides was used at roughly 0.93 ug per peptide per mL for cell stimulation. Nonresponding CD40L-negative CD69-negative CD45RO-high memory CD4+ T cells were sorted as memory populations depleted of antigen-responding cells. HIV-1-infected adults in whom suppressive ART had been started during chronic infection were enrolled as participants. For at least 4 years, participants had undetectable plasma HIV-1 RNA, below 50 copies/mL. To be included, participants needed a CD4+ T cell count above 400 cells/uL and a positive CMV serology. Before stimulation, PBMCs were isolated using density centrifugation and depleted of CD8+ T cells. Stimulation of CD8-depleted PBMCs was carried out for more than 15 hours with anti-CD28/CD49d costimulation, CD40-blocking antibody and enfuvirtide, to prevent new infections. Sorting was done on either a Beckman Coulter MoFlo Legacy or an XDP sorter, and propidium iodide was used to exclude dead cells. The QIAamp DNA Mini Kit was used for genomic DNA extraction from samples above one million cells, and the Quick-DNA Microprep Kit was used otherwise.

These data are taken from a study of persistence of HIV-infected CD4 T cells (dated by TCRdb to between 2020 and 2021). The study in broad terms: CMV- and HIV-1 Gag-responding CD4+ T cells were isolated from ART-treated individuals so that antigen-driven clonal expansion of HIV-1-infected cells could be examined. Proviral sequencing was used to assess clonality among infected cells, whereas TCRbeta sequencing gauged the clonality of all cells within each sorted population. Cross-participant TCR cluster analysis included roughly eight participants for CMV and roughly 7 participants for Gag. Peripheral blood samples of up to roughly 200 mL were collected at multiple time points, except for a couple of participants, who underwent leukapheresis at a single time point. The median time the participants had spent on suppressive ART was 8 years. The study at large found these results: Only a small number of individuals took part in the study, and only a limited range of antigens was tested. Antigen-responding cells were enriched for degenerate expanded CDR3beta sequences, which suggests convergent selection of CD4+ responses to CMV and Gag. Restriction of bulk TCR analyses to the rare CMV-responding cells that actually carried HIV-1 proviruses was not possible. A correlation was observed between TCR oligoclonality and proviral oligoclonality within the same sorted populations. TCRbeta richness in CMV- and Gag-responding cells was significantly lower than in anti-CD3/anti-CD28-responding cells; CMV-responding cells had higher oligoclonality than CD3/CD28-stimulated and Gag-responding cells.

The chain is encoded by TRBV6-6 joined to TRBJ2-3; the D gene is perhaps TRBD2, on 6 matching bases. The TCR comes from an adult with HIV. The donor label of this sample is uncertain. This specimen consisted of cultured CD4+ T cells from PBMCs, obtained from a patient who received antiretroviral therapy. This sample's cell subset or site label indicates: CD40L-CD69- CD45RO-high memory CD4 T cells not responding to Gag peptides. The DNA sequence is TGTGCCAGCCGGGATGGAGGGACAGATACGCAGTATTTT. Translation gives CASRDGGTDTQYF.